A single T cell receptor beta chain is shown here with its context. The target antigen is unknown. The data originate from a study of cytomegalovirus exposure and HLA in healthy donors. Across the study: An earlier analysis identified more than 90 million unique TCR beta sequences in about 200 million T cells. Study outcomes and limitations: Sequencing depth across donors, presence/absence analyses assumed, was roughly uniform. It was reported in a later analysis that an Asian-associated ancestry cluster showed fewer N-insertions than the approximately 690-donor mean.

Germline V lookup: CDR1 SGHNT, CDR2 YENEEA. The CDR3 spans 12 residues. Trimming removed 5 bases at V and 3 bases at J, with 8 bases between. The PCR employed 60 Vbeta primers together with 13 Jbeta primers. Here immunoSEQ multiplex PCR was the method, and the copy in TCRdb shows in-frame clones only, minus some. The sample lists approximately 160,000 clones, approximately 62% occurring once. This sequence joins TRBV11-3 and TRBJ2-7; perhaps TRBD1 as D (6 bases). This clonotype originated in a man over 45 in good health and CMV-seronegative. The sample comprised PBMCs. The CDR3 DNA reads as TGTGCCAGCAGCAGGGGGAACTACGAGCAGTACTTC. Translating it yields CASSRGNYEQYF. Looking up the rest from reference TRBV11-3 and TRBJ2-7 gives the full variable domain: EAGVVQSPRYKIIEKKQPVAFWCNPISGHNTLYWYLQNLGQGPELLIRYENEEAVDDSQLPKDRFSAERLKGVDSTLKIQPAELGDSAVYLCASSRGNYEQYFGPGTRLTVT.